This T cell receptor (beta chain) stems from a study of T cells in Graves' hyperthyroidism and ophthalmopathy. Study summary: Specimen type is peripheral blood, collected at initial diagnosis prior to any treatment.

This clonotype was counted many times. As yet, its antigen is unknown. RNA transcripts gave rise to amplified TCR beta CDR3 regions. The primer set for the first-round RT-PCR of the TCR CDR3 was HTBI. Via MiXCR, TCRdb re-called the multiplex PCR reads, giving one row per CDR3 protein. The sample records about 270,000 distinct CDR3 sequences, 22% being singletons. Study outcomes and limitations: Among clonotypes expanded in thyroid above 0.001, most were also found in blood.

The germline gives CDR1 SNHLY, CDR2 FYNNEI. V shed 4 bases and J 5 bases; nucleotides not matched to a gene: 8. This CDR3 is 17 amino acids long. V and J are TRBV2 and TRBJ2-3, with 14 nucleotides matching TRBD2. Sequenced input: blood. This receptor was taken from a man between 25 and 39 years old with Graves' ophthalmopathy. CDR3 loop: CASSVRLAGGPEDTQYF. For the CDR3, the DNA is TGTGCCAGCAGTGTACGACTAGCGGGAGGGCCGGAAGATACGCAGTATTTT. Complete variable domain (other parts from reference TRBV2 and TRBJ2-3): EPEVTQTPSHQVTQMGQEVILRCVPISNHLYFYWYRQILGQKVEFLVSFYNNEISEKSEIFDDQFSVERPDGSNFTLKIRSTKLEDSAMYFCASSVRLAGGPEDTQYFGPGTRLTVL.